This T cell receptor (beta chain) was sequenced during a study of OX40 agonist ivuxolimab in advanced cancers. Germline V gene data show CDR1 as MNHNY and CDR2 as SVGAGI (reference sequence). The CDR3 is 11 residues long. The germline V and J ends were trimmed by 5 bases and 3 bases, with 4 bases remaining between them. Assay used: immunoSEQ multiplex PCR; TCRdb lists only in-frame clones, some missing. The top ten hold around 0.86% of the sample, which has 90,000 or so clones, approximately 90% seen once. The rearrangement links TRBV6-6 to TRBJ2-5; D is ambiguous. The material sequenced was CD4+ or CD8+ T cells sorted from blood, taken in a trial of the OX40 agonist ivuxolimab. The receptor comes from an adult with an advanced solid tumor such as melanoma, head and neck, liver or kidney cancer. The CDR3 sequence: CASSRKETQYF. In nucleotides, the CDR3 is TGTGCCAGCAGTAGAAAAGAGACCCAGTACTTC.